This TCR beta chain stems from a study of blood T cell repertoires in COVID-19. The germline V gene encodes CDR1 MDHEN and CDR2 SYDVKM. V shed 2 bases, J shed 1 base, and the junction held 4 bases outside the gene matches. The CDR3 consists of 15 residues. Generated by immunoSEQ multiplex PCR, the TCRdb table keeps only in-frame clones and is missing some. Of a few hundred thousand clones listed, approximately 80% were seen once; the top ten hold around 4%. Sequencing input: PBMCs or T cells enriched from blood (not recorded which). The receptor comes from a man aged 30 to 39 with acute COVID-19. The rearrangement uses TRBV28 and TRBJ2-7, with 8 bases that match TRBD1. The CDR3 here is CASSLPRQGSYEQYF. The CDR3 nucleotides are TGTGCCAGCAGTTTACCGAGACAGGGGTCCTACGAGCAGTACTTC.